This TCR beta chain is from a study of T cell changes during pregnancy in multiple sclerosis. CDR1 is KGHSY and CDR2 is FQNENV in the germline V gene. V was trimmed by 3 bases and J by 5 bases, leaving 10 bases between them. The length of the CDR3 is 13 residues. This table comes from immunoSEQ multiplex PCR, and its TCRdb copy is limited to in-frame clones, with some not included. The sample lists about 48,000 clones; over 80% were seen once. This TCR derives from a female donor in good health, enrolled as a control in a pregnancy study. The chain employs TRBV16 and TRBJ2-5; unclear D gene. This specimen was CD4+ T cells from peripheral blood mononuclear cells, taken in the second trimester of pregnancy. The DNA for the CDR3 is TGTGCCAGCAGCCATCTGGGCGCGGAGACCCAGTACTTC. It specifies CASSHLGAETQYF.